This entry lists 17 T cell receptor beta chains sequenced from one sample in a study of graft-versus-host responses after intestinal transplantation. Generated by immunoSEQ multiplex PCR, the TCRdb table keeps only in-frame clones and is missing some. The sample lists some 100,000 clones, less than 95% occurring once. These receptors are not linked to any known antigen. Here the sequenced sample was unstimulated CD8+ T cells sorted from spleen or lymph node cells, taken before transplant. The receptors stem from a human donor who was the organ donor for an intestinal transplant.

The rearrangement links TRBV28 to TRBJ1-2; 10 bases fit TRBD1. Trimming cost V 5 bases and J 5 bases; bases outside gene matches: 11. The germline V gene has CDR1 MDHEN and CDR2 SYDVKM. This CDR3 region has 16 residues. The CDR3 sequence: CASSLDRGELGYGYTF. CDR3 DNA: TGTGCCAGCAGTCTGGACAGGGGGGAGTTGGGGTATGGCTACACCTTC.

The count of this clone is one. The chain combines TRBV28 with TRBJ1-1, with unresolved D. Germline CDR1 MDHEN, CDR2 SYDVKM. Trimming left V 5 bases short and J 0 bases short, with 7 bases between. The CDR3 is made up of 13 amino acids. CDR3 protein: CASSRGMNTEAFF. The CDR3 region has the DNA TGTGCCAGCAGTAGAGGTATGAACACTGAAGCTTTCTTT.

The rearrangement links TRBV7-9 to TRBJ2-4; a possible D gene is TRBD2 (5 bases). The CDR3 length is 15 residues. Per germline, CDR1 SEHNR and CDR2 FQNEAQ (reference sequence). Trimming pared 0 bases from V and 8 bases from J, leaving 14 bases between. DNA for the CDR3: TGTGCCAGCAGCTTAGCCGGAGAAAAGGACTACATTCAGTACTTC. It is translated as CASSLAGEKDYIQYF.

CDR3 DNA sequence: TGTGCCAGCAGCTTGGGAGGGGGTAATGAAAAACTGTTTTTT. It yields the protein CASSLGGGNEKLFF. This chain connects TRBV5-5 to TRBJ1-4; a possible D gene is TRBD1 (6 bases). This CDR3 has 14 amino acids. V lost 0 bases and J 4 bases, leaving 7 bases between the germline ends. The germline CDR1 and CDR2 sequences are SGHKS and YYEKEE (reference sequence).

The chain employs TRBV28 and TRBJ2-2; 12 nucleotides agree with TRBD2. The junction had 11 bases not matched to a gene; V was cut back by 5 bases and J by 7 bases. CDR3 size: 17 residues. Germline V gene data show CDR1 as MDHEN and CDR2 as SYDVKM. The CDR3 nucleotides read TGTGCCAGCAGTCCAAACGGACTAGCGGGACTGAACGGGGAGCTGTTTTTT. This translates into CASSPNGLAGLNGELFF.

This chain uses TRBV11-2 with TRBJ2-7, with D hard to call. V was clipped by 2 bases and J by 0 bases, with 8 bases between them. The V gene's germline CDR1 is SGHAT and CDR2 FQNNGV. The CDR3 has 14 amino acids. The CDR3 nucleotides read TGTGCCAGCAGCTTAACCCCAGTCTCCTACGAGCAGTACTTC. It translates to CASSLTPVSYEQYF.

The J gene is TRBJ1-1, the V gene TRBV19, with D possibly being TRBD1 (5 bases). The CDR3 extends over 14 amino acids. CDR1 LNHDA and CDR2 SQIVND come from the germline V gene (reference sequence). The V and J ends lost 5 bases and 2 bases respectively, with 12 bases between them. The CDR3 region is CASSSRGSNTEAFF. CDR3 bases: TGTGCCAGTAGTTCGCGGGGGTCTAACACTGAAGCTTTCTTT.

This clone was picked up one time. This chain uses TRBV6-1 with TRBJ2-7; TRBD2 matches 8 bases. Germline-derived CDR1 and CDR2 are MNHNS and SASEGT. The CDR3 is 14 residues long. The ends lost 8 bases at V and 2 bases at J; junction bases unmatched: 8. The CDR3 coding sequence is TGTGCCAGCCGTCCGGGAGGGGTTCCCTACGAGCAGTACTTC. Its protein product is CASRPGGVPYEQYF.

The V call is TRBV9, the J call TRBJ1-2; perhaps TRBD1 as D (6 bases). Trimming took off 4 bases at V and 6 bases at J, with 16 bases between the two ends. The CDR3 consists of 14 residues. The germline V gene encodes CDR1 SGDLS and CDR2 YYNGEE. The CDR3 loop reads CASSLLLDRNGYTF. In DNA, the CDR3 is TGTGCCAGCAGCCTTTTACTCGACAGGAATGGCTACACCTTC. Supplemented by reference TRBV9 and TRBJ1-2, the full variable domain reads DSGVTQTPKHLITATGQRVTLRCSPRSGDLSVYWYQQSLDQGLQFLIQYYNGEERAKGNILERFSAQQFPDLHSELNLSSLELGDSALYFCASSLLLDRNGYTFGSGTRLTVV.

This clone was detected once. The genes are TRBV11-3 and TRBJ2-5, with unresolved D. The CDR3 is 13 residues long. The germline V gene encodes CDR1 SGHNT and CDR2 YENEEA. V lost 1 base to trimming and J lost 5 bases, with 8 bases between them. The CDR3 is CASSLVLVETQYF. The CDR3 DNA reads TGTGCCAGCAGCTTAGTTCTCGTGGAGACCCAGTACTTC.

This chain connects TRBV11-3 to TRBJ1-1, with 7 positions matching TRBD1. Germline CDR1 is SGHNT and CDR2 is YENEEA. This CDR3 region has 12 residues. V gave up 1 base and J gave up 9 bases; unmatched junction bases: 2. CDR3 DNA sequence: TGTGCCAGCAGCTTAGGGGACAGCCAAGCTTTCTTT. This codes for CASSLGDSQAFF.

The CDR3 DNA follows: TGTGCCAGCAGTTTAGGGAGCTCCTACGAGCAGTACTTC. Its protein is CASSLGSSYEQYF. The J gene is TRBJ2-7, the V gene TRBV28; a weak D match, TRBD2 (5 bases). Germline CDR1 is MDHEN and CDR2 is SYDVKM. Between the trimmed V and J ends, which lost 2 bases and 0 bases, there was a span of 5 bases. The CDR3 consists of 13 residues.

The CDR3 here is CASSRDRGDEKLFF. The CDR3 coding sequence is TGCGCCAGCAGCCGGGACAGGGGAGATGAAAAACTGTTTTTT. The J gene is TRBJ1-4, the V gene TRBV4-1; 10 bases align to TRBD1. The J segment lost 6 bases and the V segment lost 4 bases, leaving 2 bases of the junction unmatched. The CDR3 consists of 14 residues. Per germline, CDR1 MGHRA and CDR2 YSYEKL.

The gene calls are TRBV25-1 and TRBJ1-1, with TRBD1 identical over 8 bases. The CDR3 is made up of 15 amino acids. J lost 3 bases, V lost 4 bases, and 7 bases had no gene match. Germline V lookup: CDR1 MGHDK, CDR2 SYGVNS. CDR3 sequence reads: CASSGQGKEYTEAFF. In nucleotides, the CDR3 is TGTGCCAGCAGTGGACAGGGGAAAGAGTACACTGAAGCTTTCTTT.

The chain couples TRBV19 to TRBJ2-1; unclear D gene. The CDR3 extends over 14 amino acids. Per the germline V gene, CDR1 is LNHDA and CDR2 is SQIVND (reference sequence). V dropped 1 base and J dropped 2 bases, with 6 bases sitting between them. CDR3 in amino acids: CASSIGSAYNEQFF. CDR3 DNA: TGTGCCAGTAGTATAGGGAGCGCCTACAATGAGCAGTTCTTC.

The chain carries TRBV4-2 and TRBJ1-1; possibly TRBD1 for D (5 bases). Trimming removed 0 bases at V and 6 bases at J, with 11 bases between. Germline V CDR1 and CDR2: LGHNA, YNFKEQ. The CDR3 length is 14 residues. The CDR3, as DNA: TGTGCCAGCAGCCAAGATGGGGCCGACGCTGAAGCTTTCTTT. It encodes CASSQDGADAEAFF.

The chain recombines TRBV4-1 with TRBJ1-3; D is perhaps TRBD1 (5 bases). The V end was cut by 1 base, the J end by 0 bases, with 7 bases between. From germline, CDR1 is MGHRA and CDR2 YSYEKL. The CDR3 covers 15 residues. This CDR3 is CASSQGTLSGNTIYF. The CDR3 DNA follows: TGCGCCAGCAGCCAAGGGACACTCTCTGGAAACACCATATATTTT.